This T cell receptor beta chain stems from a study of CDR3 diversity in severe acne. TCRdb re-called the PCR reads with MiXCR, one entry per CDR3 protein. The top ten clones hold about 9.4% of a sample with some 84,000 distinct CDR3 sequences, about half of them seen once. V was shortened by 3 bases and J by 9 bases, with 8 bases between the two germline ends. CDR3 length: 11 residues. The germline CDR1 and CDR2 sequences are ENHRY and SYGVKD. The chain joins TRBV10-3 to TRBJ1-1, with D hard to call. Input material: blood. The sequence derives from a male donor in good health, serving as a control. CDR3 protein: CAISEGVQAFF. The CDR3, as DNA: TGTGCCATCAGTGAAGGAGTTCAAGCTTTCTTT.